Included here is one T cell receptor beta chain sequence, with context. What it recognizes is unknown. The record originates from a study of monozygotic twins with inflammatory bowel disease. Study results and limitations: Compared with healthy co-twins, IBD patients showed reduced TCRbeta repertoire diversity by inverse Simpson. Researchers report that IBD patients shared fewer clonotypes with others than healthy twins, especially amid disease activity.

Investigators extracted total RNA from whole blood and did not sort T cells. CDR3 length: 13 residues. CDR1 SGHNT and CDR2 YYREEE come from the germline V gene (reference sequence). TCRdb re-called the 5' RACE reads and catalogs CDR3 proteins one per entry, DNA excluded. This sample's table reports fewer than 350,000 distinct CDR3 sequences. The source is a human donor with ulcerative colitis or Crohn's disease, or a healthy co-twin of an affected twin (not recorded which). The sample taken for sequencing was blood. The chain employs TRBV5-4 and TRBJ2-2. The CDR3 region is CASTHEGAGELFF. The full variable domain, rest sourced from reference TRBV5-4 and TRBJ2-2, is ETGVTQSPTHLIKTRGQQVTLRCSSQSGHNTVSWYQQALGQGPQFIFQYYREEENGRGNFPPRFSGLQFPNYSSELNVNALELDDSALYLCASTHEGAGELFFGEGSRLTVL.